This TCR beta chain was identified during a study of blood T cell repertoires in COVID-19. Profiling relied on immunoSEQ multiplex PCR, and the TCRdb table lists in-frame clones only, not all of them. Among roughly 34,000 clones listed, roughly 90% were seen once. This clone was counted only a few times. V shed 2 bases and J shed 4 bases, with 8 bases lying between them. The CDR3 loop spans 13 amino acids. CDR1 is SGHTA, CDR2 FQGTGA, per germline. The sequence was collected from a man aged 55 to 70 with active or convalescent COVID-19. The material sequenced was peripheral blood. The chain couples TRBV7-3 to TRBJ1-1, with D perhaps matching TRBD1 (6 bases). CDR3 bases: TGTGCCAGCAGCTTACTGACAGGCACTGAAGCTTTCTTT. Translating it yields CASSLLTGTEAFF. The full variable domain, with the rest looked up from reference TRBV7-3 and TRBJ1-1, is GAGVSQTPSNKVTEKGKYVELRCDPISGHTALYWYRQSLGQGPEFLIYFQGTGAADDSGLPNDRFFAVRPEGSVSTLKIQRTERGDSAVYLCASSLLTGTEAFFGQGTRLTVV.